Each of the 10 T cell receptor beta chains below was sequenced from the same sample in a study of monozygotic twins with inflammatory bowel disease (dated by TCRdb to between 2018 and 2021). Library prep was done by 5' RACE. Sequencing was carried out with an Illumina HiSeq 2500. The reads were reprocessed in TCRdb, with one entry per CDR3 protein sequence and no accompanying DNA. The record for this sample contains approximately 330,000 distinct CDR3 sequences. The top ten constitute 2% to 2.5% of the sample. The sample comprised blood. The receptors stem from a human donor with ulcerative colitis or Crohn's disease, or a healthy co-twin of an affected twin (not recorded which).

The chain employs TRBV11-1 and TRBJ2-7; TCRdb's D call, TRBD2, is unchecked because there is no DNA. Germline V gene data show CDR1 as SGHAT and CDR2 as FQDESV (reference sequence). This CDR3 spans 18 amino acids. CDR3 sequence: CASSLPSRALAGVYEQYF.

V usage is TRBV28 and J usage is TRBJ1-5; the D call from TCRdb, TRBD1, cannot be confirmed without DNA. In germline, CDR1 is MDHEN, CDR2 SYDVKM. This CDR3 contains 15 residues. The CDR3 sequence: CASSPGSGERQPQHF.

V and J are TRBV5-5 and TRBJ1-6. Germline V gene sequence: CDR1 SGHKS, CDR2 YYEKEE (reference sequence). The CDR3 is made up of 13 amino acids. CDR3 sequence reads: CASSLEARSPLHF.

This rearrangement joins TRBV10-3 to TRBJ1-5. CDR1 ENHRY and CDR2 SYGVKD come from the germline V gene. The CDR3 sequence is 13 residues long. The CDR3 spells CATRGQDNQPQHF.

The chain couples TRBV4-1 to TRBJ2-1; lacking DNA, the TRBD1 call made by TCRdb goes unchecked. The germline V gene has CDR1 MGHRA and CDR2 YSYEKL. This CDR3 has 16 amino acids. CDR3 loop: CASSQDPGQVYNEQFF.

This sequence joins TRBV7-2 and TRBJ1-5. Per the germline V gene, CDR1 is SGHTA and CDR2 is FQGNSA. The length of the CDR3 is 13 residues. Here the CDR3 reads CASSFSPNQPQHF.

The chain uses TRBV4-3 and TRBJ2-3; no DNA is available, so the TRBD2 call from TCRdb remains unchecked. This CDR3 is built from 19 residues. In germline, CDR1 is LGHNA, CDR2 YSLEER. The CDR3 reads CASSQDYGALAGGADTQYF.

The rearrangement uses TRBV20-1 and TRBJ2-3; TCRdb gives TRBD2 as the D gene, but with no DNA this cannot be confirmed. Germline CDR1 is DFQATT and CDR2 is SNEGSKA (reference sequence). The length of the CDR3 is 14 residues. The CDR3 protein is CSASGGSVTDTQYF.

The chain's CDR3 is CSATVGAGAPNEQFF. The chain uses TRBV20-1 and TRBJ2-1; TCRdb's D call of TRBD1 is untestable without DNA. Looked up from germline, CDR1 is DFQATT and CDR2 is SNEGSKA (reference sequence). The CDR3 is made up of 15 amino acids.

J is TRBJ2-1 and V is TRBV5-1; TCRdb's D gene call, TRBD2, goes unchecked for lack of DNA. From germline, CDR1 is SGHRS and CDR2 YFSETQ. The CDR3 spans 15 residues. The CDR3 here is CASSLRTSGENEQFF.